Listed here are 11 T cell receptor beta chains from one sample, sequenced in a study of shared clonotypes between healthy human individuals. Naive CD8 cells comprised CD45RO-negative, CCR7-positively selected cells, excluding terminally differentiated effector memory CD45RA+ cells. Method: immunoSEQ multiplex PCR; TCRdb's copy keeps in-frame clones and lacks some. Altogether about 1.9 million clones are present, 80% to 95% being singletons, with the ten largest covering around 1.7%. The specimen was naive CD8+ T cells from PBMCs. Every receptor here comes from a man younger than 30 in good health. Some clones in this sample may be carry-over from other donors' samples.

As concerns this clone: Other DNA variants within this sample encode the same CDR3. The DNA for the CDR3 is TGTGCCAGCAGCGTAGGACTAGGATCCTACGAGCAGTACTTC. Translation gives CASSVGLGSYEQYF. The chain carries TRBV9 and TRBJ2-7, with D tentatively TRBD2 (6 bases). The CDR3 consists of 14 residues. Germline CDR1 is SGDLS and CDR2 is YYNGEE. V lost 0 bases and J lost 1, with 8 bases in between.

The J gene is TRBJ2-2, the V gene TRBV4-3; no clear D. The V gene's germline CDR1 is LGHNA and CDR2 YSLEER. V was clipped by 0 bases and J by 5 bases, with 10 bases between them. The CDR3 has 15 amino acids. The CDR3 coding sequence is TGCGCCAGCAGCCAAGATTCGAGAGGAACCGGGGAGCTGTTTTTT. Translated: CASSQDSRGTGELFF.

The chain joins TRBV28 to TRBJ2-7, with 10 bases fitting TRBD1. This CDR3 contains 16 residues. The germline V gene encodes CDR1 MDHEN and CDR2 SYDVKM. V dropped 6 bases and J dropped 3; count of bases not matched to a gene: 11. The CDR3 reads CASSLRPGTGDYEQYF. CDR3 sequence (DNA): TGTGCCAGCAGCCTCCGCCCCGGGACAGGGGACTACGAGCAGTACTTC.

On this clone: Germline and junction disagree at one end, which may indicate a read error. The chain joins TRBV14 to TRBJ1-5; TRBD1 matches 9 bases. Germline V gives CDR1 SGHDN, CDR2 FVKESK. The CDR3 is 11 amino acids. The DNA of the CDR3 is TGTGCCAGCAGCCAAGGGGACAGGGTATATTTT. This codes for CASSQGDRVYF.

The chain has TRBV6-7 and TRBJ2-4; D not certain. TRBV6-7 is an ORF, with its function uncertain. V lost 7 bases and J 0 bases, leaving 4 bases between the germline ends. The length of the CDR3 is 12 residues. The CDR3 coding sequence is TGTGCCAGCATTCCAGCCAAAAACATTCAGTACTTC. Its translation is CASIPAKNIQYF.

This chain joins TRBV6-1 and TRBJ1-2; 9 bases agree with TRBD1. The germline CDR1 and CDR2 sequences are MNHNS and SASEGT. The ends lost 7 bases at V and 5 bases at J; junction bases unmatched: 8. The CDR3 has 14 amino acids. The CDR3 is CASTSRDRAYGYTF. In DNA, the CDR3 is TGTGCCAGCACCAGCCGGGACAGGGCATATGGCTACACCTTC.

This sequence joins TRBV11-2 and TRBJ1-5; possible D gene TRBD1, 5 bases. The germline gives CDR1 SGHAT, CDR2 FQNNGV. The ends were cut back, 5 bases at V and 9 bases at J, with 11 bases in the middle. This CDR3 comprises 12 residues. The CDR3 nucleotides read TGTGCCAGCAGCATGGGACGGGGGCCCCAGCATTTT. Translating gives CASSMGRGPQHF.

The rearrangement links TRBV14 to TRBJ2-2; 11 bases line up with TRBD2. This CDR3 comprises 18 residues. Trimming removed 2 bases from V and 5 bases from J; junction bases left unmatched: 10. Per germline, CDR1 SGHDN and CDR2 FVKESK. The chain's CDR3 is CASSQHSGRASRTGELFF. The CDR3 nucleotides read TGTGCCAGCAGCCAACATAGCGGGAGGGCCTCGAGGACCGGGGAGCTGTTTTTT.

DNA of the CDR3: TGTGCCAGCAGTTTAGATCAAGGGGGTGAAAAACTGTTTTTT. As protein: CASSLDQGGEKLFF. The rearrangement joins TRBV27 to TRBJ1-4; possible D gene TRBD1, 6 bases. Germline lookup yields CDR1 MNHEY and CDR2 SMNVEV (reference sequence). V dropped 2 bases and J dropped 7 bases, with 11 bases sitting between them. The CDR3 has 14 amino acids.

V and J are TRBV29-1 and TRBJ1-1, with TRBD1 matching over 12 bases. The CDR3 totals 13 residues. V lost 5 bases to trimming and J lost 9 bases; unmatched junction nucleotides: 7. Germline loops: CDR1 SQVTM, CDR2 ANQGSEA. The CDR3 nucleotides are TGCAGCGTTATGGGGACAGGGGGCGCGAAAGCTTTCTTT. Translation gives CSVMGTGGAKAFF.

This clone was detected once. This chain uses TRBV27 with TRBJ2-2; D is unclear. The CDR3 sequence is 14 residues long. With 3 bases removed from V and 3 bases from J, the gap between germline ends came to 8 bases. In germline, CDR1 is MNHEY, CDR2 SMNVEV (reference sequence). The chain's CDR3 is CASSLVRDTGELFF. As DNA, the CDR3 is TGTGCCAGCAGTTTGGTCCGGGACACCGGGGAGCTGTTTTTT.